Below are 15 T cell receptor beta chains sequenced from a single sample in a study of T cells in women clearing cervical HPV infection. Sequencing was performed with immunoSEQ multiplex PCR; in TCRdb, only in-frame clones are kept and a portion is missing. Its clone listing holds approximately 35,000 clones. Source material: blood buffy coat. All receptors come from a woman aged 18 to 75 with a cervical HPV16 infection that either progressed to CIN3+ or cleared (not recorded which).

A remark on this clone: Read data end 3 residues before the CDR3 end; the end is taken from the germline J gene. The genes are TRBV7-3 and TRBJ2-1, with 9 bases matching TRBD1. This CDR3 has 17 residues. Germline V gene lookup returns CDR1 SGHTA and CDR2 FQGTGA. V lost 5 bases and J lost 0; bases outside the gene matches: 8. The sequenced CDR3 bases are TGTGCCAGCAGCCCGGGGACAGGGCGATTCTCCTACAATGAG. As protein: CASSPGTGRFSYNE. The whole CDR3 protein reads CASSPGTGRFSYNEQFF.

On this clone: The observed sequence ends 3 residues before the CDR3 terminus, with the missing tail filled in from the germline J gene. The chain joins TRBV30 to TRBJ1-4; 9 bases agree with TRBD1. CDR3 length equals 18 residues. Per the germline V gene, CDR1 is GTSNPN and CDR2 is SVGIG (reference sequence). This CDR3 is CAWSVRSTGGGTNSPLFF. The covered CDR3 bases are TGTGCCTGGAGTGTAAGGTCTACAGGGGGCGGCACAAATTCACCA.

Notes on this clone: The observed sequence ends 3 residues before the CDR3 terminus, with the missing tail filled in from the germline J gene. This chain connects TRBV7-3 to TRBJ2-2; 10 bases map to TRBD2. CDR3 length equals 16 residues. V gave up 3 bases and J gave up 5 bases; unmatched junction bases: 6. In germline, CDR1 is SGHTA, CDR2 FQGTGA. The sequenced CDR3 bases are TGTGCCAGCAGCTTGACTAGCGGGTTAGGGACCGGGGAG. It yields the protein CASSLTSGLGTGE. From start to end, the CDR3 is CASSLTSGLGTGELFF.

On this clone itself: With the read ending 3 residues before the CDR3 end, the germline J gene is used to fill in that end. The chain combines TRBV12-3 or TRBV12-4 with TRBJ1-4; tentatively, D is TRBD1 (6 bases). V lost 2 bases, J lost 6 bases, and 13 bases lay in between. There are 15 residues in the CDR3. The sequenced part of the CDR3 DNA is TGTGCCAGCAGTTTACGGACAGCCAAGTATGAAAAA. Translated: CASSLRTAKYEK. The complete CDR3 protein is CASSLRTAKYEKLFF.

In regard to this clone: Read sequence stops 3 residues before the CDR3 end, and the germline J gene provides the missing end. The J gene is TRBJ2-7, the V gene TRBV7-8; D is unresolved. The germline CDR1 and CDR2 sequences are SGHVS and FQNEAQ. Trimming removed 5 bases at V and 0 bases at J, with 11 bases between. The CDR3 runs to 14 residues. This CDR3 reads CASSPQTTSYEQYF. The covered CDR3 bases are TGTGCCAGCAGCCCCCAGACAACCTCCTACGAG.

CDR3 bases read: TGTGCCAGCAGCTTGTTTCAGGGGACCTACGAG. It specifies CASSLFQGTYE. The whole CDR3 protein reads CASSLFQGTYEQYF. This chain joins TRBV5-5 and TRBJ2-7; maybe TRBD1 (6 bases). From the germline J gene comes the end of the CDR3, since the read stops 3 residues before it. Germline CDR1 reads SGHKS; CDR2 reads YYEKEE (reference sequence). With 1 base removed from V and 2 bases from J, the gap between germline ends came to 10 bases. The CDR3 runs 14 residues.

The CDR3 spells CASSERRGSVYTF. Incomplete CDR3 DNA: TGTGCCAGCAGTGAGAGGCGGGGGTCGGTC. The J gene is TRBJ1-2, the V gene TRBV2; D is possibly TRBD1 (5 bases). The read ends 3 residues early relative to the CDR3; the germline J gene fills the gap. The V gene's germline CDR1 is SNHLY and CDR2 FYNNEI. This CDR3 region has 13 residues.

Points on this clone: The read terminates 3 residues ahead of where the CDR3 ends, so the germline J gene completes it. Additional DNA sequences in this sample encode the identical CDR3. The rearrangement links TRBV7-8 to TRBJ1-3; D might be TRBD1 (5 bases). Per germline, CDR1 SGHVS and CDR2 FQNEAQ. V dropped 5 bases and J dropped 0 bases, with 11 bases sitting between them. The CDR3 loop spans 15 amino acids. The DNA read from the CDR3 is TGTGCCAGCAGCCTTCAGGGTAGCTCTGGAAACACC. Encoded protein: CASSLQGSSGNT. The full CDR3 sequence reads CASSLQGSSGNTIYF.

Comments on this clone: The read ends 3 residues shy of where the CDR3 ends; the end is completed using the germline J gene. The chain couples TRBV11-2 to TRBJ2-1; D is unresolved. The CDR3 extends over 15 amino acids. Germline CDR1 SGHAT, CDR2 FQNNGV. Trimming took 1 base from V and 0 from J, leaving 7 bases between them. CDR3 DNA (partial): TGTGCCAGCAGCTTAGGGTATAGCTCCTACAATGAG. Amino acids: CASSLGYSSYNE. The whole CDR3 protein is CASSLGYSSYNEQFF.

Concerning this clone: The CDR3 goes on 3 residues after the read ends, and that part is filled in from the germline J gene. The chain joins TRBV7-9 to TRBJ1-1, with 9 bases fitting TRBD1. The CDR3 covers 12 residues. Per the germline V gene, CDR1 is SEHNR and CDR2 is FQNEAQ (reference sequence). Here the CDR3 reads CASSQGQGEAFF. The DNA read from the CDR3 is TGTGCCAGCAGCCAAGGACAGGGGGAA.

About this clone: The read comes to an end 3 residues before the CDR3 does, leaving the germline J gene to fill in the end. The chain uses TRBV23-1 and TRBJ2-5; D ambiguous. TRBV23-1 is flagged as an ORF with uncertain function. The CDR3 is 12 residues long. V was pared by 9 bases and J by 4 bases, with 12 bases between. The DNA read from the CDR3 is TGCGCCAGGATGCTAGTCCGAGAGACC. The encoded protein is CARMLVRET. The whole CDR3 is CARMLVRETQYF.

Comments on this clone: The CDR3 end falls 3 residues outside the read, so it is completed with the germline J gene. The chain couples TRBV20-1 to TRBJ2-7; 11 nucleotides line up with TRBD1. Germline CDR1 DFQATT, CDR2 SNEGSKA (reference sequence). The J segment lost 3 bases and the V segment lost 1 base, leaving 11 bases of the junction unmatched. CDR3 length equals 17 residues. The sequenced part of the CDR3 DNA is TGCAGTGCTAGAGGGGGGTTGGGGACAGGGGGAAACTACGAG. It specifies CSARGGLGTGGNYE. The full CDR3 is CSARGGLGTGGNYEQYF.

Concerning this clone: The read ends 3 residues early relative to the CDR3; the germline J gene fills the gap. This chain uses TRBV30 with TRBJ1-1, with 9 bases fitting TRBD1. From germline, CDR1 is GTSNPN and CDR2 SVGIG (reference sequence). The V segment lost 3 bases and the J segment 5 bases; nucleotides outside the gene matches: 4. The CDR3 is made up of 13 amino acids. This CDR3 reads CAWRDRGGTEAFF. The CDR3 bases that were read are TGTGCCTGGAGGGACAGGGGAGGGACTGAA.

As for this clone: The CDR3 end lies 3 residues beyond the end of the read and is filled in from the germline J gene. The J gene is TRBJ1-1, the V gene TRBV30; D might be TRBD1 (5 bases). Germline V gene data show CDR1 as GTSNPN and CDR2 as SVGIG (reference sequence). This CDR3 spans 12 amino acids. The sequenced CDR3 bases are TGTGCCTGGAGTCCCCTCATGGGGGGA. Residues: CAWSPLMGG. The entire CDR3 reads CAWSPLMGGAFF. Drawing the rest from reference TRBV30 and TRBJ1-1, the complete variable domain is SQTIHQWPATLVQPVGSPLSLECTVEGTSNPNLYWYRQAAGRGLQLLFYSVGIGQISSEVPQNLSASRPQDRQFILSSKKLLLSDSGFYLCAWSPLMGGAFFGQGTRLTVV.

With regard to this clone: The read finishes 3 residues shy of the CDR3 end, and the germline J gene is used to complete it. This rearrangement joins TRBV28 to TRBJ2-5; D remains unclear. Deletions cut 3 bases from V and 2 bases from J, with 16 bases between. Per the germline V gene, CDR1 is MDHEN and CDR2 is SYDVKM. The CDR3 loop spans 16 amino acids. CDR3 DNA (partial): TGTGCCAGCAGTTTGGTGGGCGCAAACCTACAAGAGACC. It specifies CASSLVGANLQET. The CDR3 in its entirety is CASSLVGANLQETQYF. The full variable domain, rest sourced from reference TRBV28 and TRBJ2-5, is DVKVTQSSRYLVKRTGEKVFLECVQDMDHENMFWYRQDPGLGLRLIYFSYDVKMKEKGDIPEGYSVSREKKERFSLILESASTNQTSMYLCASSLVGANLQETQYFGPGTRLLVL.